These 20 T cell receptor beta chains share one sample of origin, sequenced in a study of blood T cell repertoires in COVID-19. Profiled with immunoSEQ multiplex PCR; TCRdb holds only in-frame clones, not every one. The sample carries fewer than 200,000 clones, 80% to 90% recorded once. Sequenced material: peripheral blood. The origin of the receptors is a man in his fifties or sixties with active or convalescent COVID-19.

J is TRBJ2-3 and V is TRBV11-1, with D tentatively TRBD1 (5 bases). This CDR3 is built from 13 residues. Germline CDR1 and CDR2: SGHAT and FQDESV (reference sequence). V was shortened by 1 base and J by 3 bases, with 5 bases between the two germline ends. DNA for the CDR3: TGTGCCAGCAGCTTAGACAGGACAGATACGCAGTATTTT. It specifies CASSLDRTDTQYF.

The genes are TRBV18 and TRBJ2-7, with 9 nucleotides matching TRBD1. The CDR3 covers 15 residues. V lost 3 bases, J lost 3 bases, and 6 bases stayed unmatched. CDR1 and CDR2 from the germline V gene are KGHSH and LQKENI. CDR3 bases: TGTGCCAGCTCACCCGGGACAGGGAGAAGCTACGAGCAGTACTTC. Protein sequence: CASSPGTGRSYEQYF.

The count of this clone is one. V gene TRBV29-1 combines with J gene TRBJ2-1; possible D gene TRBD2, 5 bases. CDR3 length: 15 amino acids. Trimming left V 4 bases short and J 5 bases short, with 18 bases between. Germline-derived CDR1 and CDR2 are SQVTM and ANQGSEA. The CDR3 DNA reads TGCAGCGTTGTCGCTCGACTAACCAAAGACAATGAGCAGTTCTTC. It codes for CSVVARLTKDNEQFF.

CDR3 in DNA: TGTGCCAGCATGACAGGGCCAACCGGGGAGCTGTTTTTT. Protein product: CASMTGPTGELFF. The V call is TRBV2, the J call TRBJ2-2, with 7 bases identical to TRBD1. Germline V gene data show CDR1 as SNHLY and CDR2 as FYNNEI. J was trimmed by 5 bases and V by 7 bases; bases with no gene match: 4. This CDR3 region has 13 residues.

The V gene is TRBV28, the J gene TRBJ2-3; 11 nucleotides align to TRBD1. Germline CDR1 and CDR2: MDHEN and SYDVKM. The CDR3 extends over 13 amino acids. Unmatched junction bases numbered 3, after V lost 8 bases and J lost 5 bases. The CDR3 spells CASEDRGLDTQYF. CDR3 DNA sequence: TGTGCCAGCGAGGACAGGGGGCTAGATACGCAGTATTTT.

J is TRBJ1-6 and V is TRBV6-2 or TRBV6-3, with D hard to call. Germline CDR1 and CDR2: MNHEY and SVGEGT. The V and J ends lost 1 base and 6 bases respectively, with 7 bases between them. This CDR3 spans 14 amino acids. The DNA for the CDR3 is TGTGCCAGCAGTTACTACGGAGGTAATTCACCCCTCCACTTT. Translated: CASSYYGGNSPLHF.

The rearrangement joins TRBV6-5 to TRBJ1-6; TRBD1 agrees at 7 bases. Germline-derived CDR1 and CDR2 are MNHEY and SVGAGI. With 5 bases clipped from V and 7 bases from J, the junction kept 5 bases outside the gene matches. This CDR3 spans 14 amino acids. DNA of the CDR3: TGTGCCAGCAGTACACAGGGGACGAATTCACCCCTCCACTTT. This gives the protein CASSTQGTNSPLHF.

This chain links TRBV19 with TRBJ1-1, with D maybe TRBD1 (5 bases). This CDR3 has 13 residues. V lost 10 bases, J lost 6 bases, and 18 bases lay in between. The germline gives CDR1 LNHDA, CDR2 SQIVND (reference sequence). As DNA, the CDR3 is TGTGCCATCTCCAGGGTTTATAACTCTGAAGCTTTCTTT. Protein sequence: CAISRVYNSEAFF.

This chain links TRBV12-3 or TRBV12-4 with TRBJ1-6; D ambiguous. The CDR3 consists of 12 residues. With 3 bases removed from V and 8 bases from J, the gap between germline ends came to 5 bases. For the CDR3, the DNA is TGTGCCAGCAGTTTGGTAGATTCACCCCTCCACTTT. As protein: CASSLVDSPLHF.

Concerning this clone itself: The same CDR3 can be traced to other DNA sequences in this sample. The chain combines TRBV28 with TRBJ1-2, with TRBD1 matching over 7 bases. The V segment lost 4 bases and the J segment 4 bases; nucleotides outside the gene matches: 3. The CDR3 is 13 residues long. CDR1 and CDR2 from the germline V gene are MDHEN and SYDVKM. The CDR3 protein is CASSSGQSYGYTF. The CDR3, as DNA: TGTGCCAGCAGTTCGGGACAGTCCTATGGCTACACCTTC.

This clone was observed a single time. The rearrangement uses TRBV2 and TRBJ1-1, with D unresolved. Germline CDR1 SNHLY, CDR2 FYNNEI. Trimming removed 2 bases at V and 8 bases at J, with 15 bases between. CDR3 length equals 14 residues. CDR3 sequence: CASSEIGRTSEAFF. The CDR3 region has the DNA TGTGCCAGCAGTGAAATTGGCAGGACTTCCGAAGCTTTCTTT.

The V and J genes are TRBV6-2 or TRBV6-3 and TRBJ1-5; possibly TRBD1 for D (6 bases). CDR3 length: 16 residues. CDR1 is MNHEY and CDR2 is SVGEGT in the germline V gene. V was cut by 2 bases and J by 6 bases, with 17 bases left in between. DNA for the CDR3: TGTGCCAGCAGTTACCCCCCGGGCAGGGGATTTCAGCCCCAGCATTTT. Its protein is CASSYPPGRGFQPQHF.

The rearrangement links TRBV19 to TRBJ2-1; TRBD1 agrees at 9 bases. Germline V lookup: CDR1 LNHDA, CDR2 SQIVND (reference sequence). The V and J ends lost 2 bases and 9 bases, in that order; junction bases with no gene match: 8. This CDR3 contains 15 residues. Written as DNA, the CDR3 is TGTGCCAGTAGTATACCCGGGACAGGGAGCGGTGAGCAGTTCTTC. Protein sequence: CASSIPGTGSGEQFF.

The chain has TRBV3-1 (or the pseudogene TRBV3-2) and TRBJ2-3, with 14 bases matching TRBD2. Germline CDR1 is LGHDT and CDR2 is YNNKEL (reference sequence). CDR3 length: 18 residues. J gave up 1 base and V 3 bases, and 6 bases lay outside the gene matches. The CDR3 DNA follows: TGTGCCAGCAGCCAGAGGGGGACTAGCGGGAGACGCACAGATACGCAGTATTTT. Residues: CASSQRGTSGRRTDTQYF.

This clone showed up just once. The genes are TRBV18 and TRBJ1-2; 9 positions agree with TRBD1. V was clipped by 3 bases and J by 1 base; unmatched bases: 0. The CDR3 is 14 residues long. Looked up from germline, CDR1 is KGHSH and CDR2 is LQKENI. The CDR3 spells CASSPGQGNYGYTF. The CDR3 DNA reads TGTGCCAGCTCACCGGGACAGGGTAACTATGGCTACACCTTC.

This chain connects TRBV28 to TRBJ2-5; 7 bases agree with TRBD2. The length of the CDR3 is 15 residues. Looked up from germline, CDR1 is MDHEN and CDR2 is SYDVKM. V trimming: 6 bases; J trimming: 2 bases; junction bases outside the gene matches: 9. The CDR3, as DNA: TGTGCCAGCAGCAGATGGTCAGCGGGACAAGAGACCCAGTACTTC. Protein sequence: CASSRWSAGQETQYF.

The chain has TRBV19 and TRBJ1-1, with D possibly TRBD1 on 6 matching bases. This CDR3 is built from 16 residues. The germline V and J ends were trimmed by 0 bases and 7 bases, with 18 bases remaining between them. Germline CDR1 reads LNHDA; CDR2 reads SQIVND (reference sequence). In nucleotides, the CDR3 is TGTGCCAGTAGTATAGACCCAATCTCAGGGGTAGATGAAGCTTTCTTT. It codes for CASSIDPISGVDEAFF. The full variable domain, rest sourced from reference TRBV19 and TRBJ1-1, is DGGITQSPKYLFRKEGQNVTLSCEQNLNHDAMYWYRQDPGQGLRLIYYSQIVNDFQKGDIAEGYSVSREKKESFPLTVTSAQKNPTAFYLCASSIDPISGVDEAFFGQGTRLTVV.

The count of this clone is one. This chain links TRBV13 with TRBJ2-3, with D unclear. This CDR3 is built from 14 residues. Germline V gene sequence: CDR1 PRHDT, CDR2 FYEKMQ (reference sequence). Between the trimmed V and J ends, which lost 3 bases and 2 bases, there was a span of 9 bases. Here the CDR3 reads CASSFFSLTDTQYF. For the CDR3, the DNA is TGTGCCAGCAGCTTTTTTAGCCTCACAGATACGCAGTATTTT.

The rearrangement joins TRBV2 to TRBJ2-7, with 9 nucleotides matching TRBD1. Germline trimming cut 5 bases from V and 3 bases from J; bases unmatched to any gene: 5. The CDR3 is made up of 14 amino acids. Germline-derived CDR1 and CDR2 are SNHLY and FYNNEI. The CDR3 sequence is CASSLNRGHYEQYF. The CDR3 nucleotides read TGTGCCAGCAGTTTAAACAGGGGGCACTACGAGCAGTACTTC. Supplemented by reference TRBV2 and TRBJ2-7, the full variable domain reads EPEVTQTPSHQVTQMGQEVILRCVPISNHLYFYWYRQILGQKVEFLVSFYNNEISEKSEIFDDQFSVERPDGSNFTLKIRSTKLEDSAMYFCASSLNRGHYEQYFGPGTRLTVT.

This chain joins TRBV10-3 and TRBJ2-1; TRBD1 matches at 10 bases. The V gene's germline CDR1 is ENHRY and CDR2 SYGVKD. V lost 0 bases, J lost 4 bases, and 3 bases stayed unmatched. This CDR3 contains 16 residues. The CDR3 protein is CAISESTGGLYNEQFF. The DNA for the CDR3 is TGTGCCATCAGTGAGTCGACAGGGGGCTTATACAATGAGCAGTTCTTC.